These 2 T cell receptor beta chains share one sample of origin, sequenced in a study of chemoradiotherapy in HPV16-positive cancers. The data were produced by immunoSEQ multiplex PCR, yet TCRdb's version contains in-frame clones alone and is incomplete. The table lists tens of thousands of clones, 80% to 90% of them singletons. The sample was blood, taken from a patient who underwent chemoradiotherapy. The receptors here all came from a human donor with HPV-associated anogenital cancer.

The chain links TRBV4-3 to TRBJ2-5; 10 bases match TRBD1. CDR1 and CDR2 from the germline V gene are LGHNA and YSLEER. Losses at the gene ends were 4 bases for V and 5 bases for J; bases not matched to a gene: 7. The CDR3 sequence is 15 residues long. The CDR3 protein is CASSLLGQGRETQYF. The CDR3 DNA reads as TGCGCCAGCAGCCTCCTGGGACAGGGGAGGGAGACCCAGTACTTC.

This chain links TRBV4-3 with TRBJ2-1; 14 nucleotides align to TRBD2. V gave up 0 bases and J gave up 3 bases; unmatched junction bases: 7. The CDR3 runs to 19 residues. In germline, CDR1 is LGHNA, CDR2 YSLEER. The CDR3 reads CASSQDRTSGRSYYNEQFF. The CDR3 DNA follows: TGCGCCAGCAGCCAAGATCGGACTAGCGGGAGGTCGTACTACAATGAGCAGTTCTTC.